This TCR beta chain is drawn from a study of T cell responses to AZD1222 COVID-19 vaccine (dated by TCRdb to about 2021). For the study in its entirety: AZD1222 recipients whose second dose came at about 4 weeks and those whose second dose came at about 12 weeks were combined into one group, since spike-specific TCR depth and breadth did not differ between the two schedules. A total of 230 to 250 trial participants underwent TCR sequencing, of whom about 200 had received two doses of AZD1222 and about 25 had received two doses of the MenACWY control vaccine. Enrollment into the trials was organized by age into subgroups of 18-55, 56-69 and 70-plus years, and those subgroups contained roughly 160, 29 and 62 TCR-sequenced participants, respectively.

The V end loses 3 bases and the J end loses 0 bases, and a stretch of 11 bases separates them. The CDR3 numbers 15 residues from cysteine through phenylalanine. CDR3 DNA only is kept here, 45 bases in frame from base 1. The CDR1 and CDR2 encoded by the germline V gene (reference sequence) are LGHDT and YNNKEL. As regards this clone: The antigen it binds to is not known. Base qualities were left out, and no much larger clone turns up one base away.

The CDR3 regions of human TCRbeta chains were analyzed by immunosequencing. Regarding the original processing steps: Repertoire TCRs were matched against a reference library of SARS-CoV-2-specific TCRs generated with the MIRA antigen-specificity platform. Breadth was defined as the fraction of unique TCRs that were SARS-CoV-2-associated. Depth was defined as the fraction of total T cells that were SARS-CoV-2-associated. Using the MIRA data, each spike-specific TCR was mapped to the spike region that the TCR reacts to and placed in a CD4 or CD8 class. Log10-transformed breadth and depth values were compared by one-way ANOVA with Sidak's multiple comparisons tests. What TCRdb holds here is the immuneACCESS table cut down to in-frame rearrangements. Part of the clones is not present; checked against another copy, under half of the missing clones reflect an unresolved V gene, and the others are unexplained. D and trimming were read from the DNA, whereas the V and J calls and clone size are those reported in that table. The table for this sample lists 120,000 or so clones; roughly nine tenths of them were counted only once. The top ten constitute about 27% of the sample.

Summary of the overall study and its limitations: Because no day 14 peak-response samples were available, the repertoires could be characterized only after the peak T cell response. CD4 TCRs associated with the vaccine covered the entire spike protein, and the dominant responses were in regions 160-218 and 743-854. Reportedly, almost half of the unique spike-specific TCRs recognized epitopes lying outside the regions that are mutated in the B.1.351 and B.1.1.7 variants. Conclusions about previously exposed vaccinees are limited because only 6 or 7 AZD1222 recipients were SARS-CoV-2 seropositive at baseline. In the small 56-69-year group, the increase in depth fell short of significance, most likely because of low power. After two AZD1222 doses, both the breadth and the depth of spike-specific TCRs were significantly higher than at day 0 and than in MenACWY recipients. Participants were mostly white British and included more females than males, and it was suggested by the authors that clonal diversity may have been underestimated.

Per the publication, the time point label means: baseline before first vaccination. Vaccinee samples came from UK trials COV001 and COV002, including a single-blind randomized controlled phase 2/3 trial of AZD1222 (ChAdOx1 nCoV-19) in healthy adults. Trial participant PBMC samples were collected at day 0 and day 28 after the second dose for TCRbeta chain sequencing. This specimen was peripheral blood, taken on day 0 of AZD1222 vaccination. The clonotype originates from an adult in good health. The V gene is TRBV3-1 (or the pseudogene TRBV3-2) and the J gene is TRBJ1-2; no confident D gene assignment can be made. The bases read TGTGCCAGCAGCCAGAGAGGGCGTACTAACTATGGCTACACCTTC. The translation is CASSQRGRTNYGYTF.